This T cell receptor (beta chain) was sequenced for a study of T-cell reconstitution after alpha-beta-depleted transplantation in children (dated by TCRdb to the mid-2010s). Regarding the complete study: The study quantitatively tracked T-cell immune reconstitution after TCRalphabeta/CD19-depleted allogeneic hematopoietic cell transplantation in children using TCR repertoire profiling.

A note on this clonotype: Its antigen is unknown. No base-level quality is on record; no much larger clone is a single base apart.

The protocol used for the library was PCR. Instrument on record: Illumina HiSeq 2500. Molecular barcoding was employed in the preparation of TCR libraries, with unique molecular identifiers being used to normalize TCRbeta repertoire quantification. Through fastp at Q25 and MiXCR, TCRdb rebuilt clones from the public reads, retaining in-frame beta chains. A single entry per CDR3 protein holds the most common genes and DNA from its merged rows. For this sample the table gives 230,000 or so distinct CDR3 sequences, of which more than 10% were detected only once. Of the sample, approximately 2.4% is held by the ten largest clones. Reading from cysteine to phenylalanine, the CDR3 counts 16 amino acids. The kept DNA is CDR3 alone, 48 bases in frame from the first base. Sequences DFQATT (CDR1) and SNEGSKA (CDR2) are obtained from the germline V gene (reference sequence). Trimmed from V: 5 bases; trimmed from J: 5 bases; junction bases lacking a gene match: 13.

Recombination joined TRBV20-1 with TRBJ2-5; 11 of the junction bases match TRBD2. The clonotype comes from a human donor who donated a stem cell graft to a child with acute lymphoblastic leukemia. Here the sequenced sample was PBMCs from the stem cell graft donor, taken from the stem cell graft. The DNA sequence follows: TGCAGTGCTGGTAGCGGGGGGGCGTCTTTCGGGGAGACCCAGTACTTC. Translated, it gives CSAGSGGASFGETQYF.